The next 27 T cell receptor beta chains were all read from a single sample in a study of blood T cell repertoires in COVID-19. Data came from immunoSEQ multiplex PCR; TCRdb stores just in-frame clones and leaves some out. Of approximately 75,000 clones listed, 75% to 90% were seen once; the top ten hold less than 0.65%. Sample: peripheral blood. These receptors originate from a man aged 60 to 75 with acute or convalescent COVID-19.

This chain connects TRBV19 to TRBJ1-1; D is undetermined. The germline V gene has CDR1 LNHDA and CDR2 SQIVND (reference sequence). V was pared by 6 bases and J by 5 bases, with 16 bases between. This CDR3 comprises 14 residues. CDR3 residues: CASSRVDRRTEAFF. The CDR3 coding sequence is TGTGCCAGTAGCCGGGTAGACCGTAGGACTGAAGCTTTCTTT. Based on the CDR3 plus reference TRBV19 and TRBJ1-1, the full variable domain is DGGITQSPKYLFRKEGQNVTLSCEQNLNHDAMYWYRQDPGQGLRLIYYSQIVNDFQKGDIAEGYSVSREKKESFPLTVTSAQKNPTAFYLCASSRVDRRTEAFFGQGTRLTVV.

The chain links TRBV5-1 to TRBJ1-2; the match to TRBD1 covers 10 bases. CDR1 and CDR2 from the germline V gene are SGHRS and YFSETQ. The junction had 5 bases not matched to a gene; V was cut back by 4 bases and J by 5 bases. The CDR3 consists of 14 residues. The CDR3, as DNA: TGCGCCAGCAGCCTTACGGGACAGGGGTATGGCTACACCTTC. Translation: CASSLTGQGYGYTF.

The chain carries TRBV12-5 and TRBJ2-5; 7 bases map to TRBD1. CDR1 and CDR2 from the germline V gene are LGHNT and FRNRAP. With V trimmed by 6 bases and J by 7 bases, 5 bases remained unmatched. CDR3 length equals 12 residues. CDR3 sequence (DNA): TGTGCTAGTGGAACAGGGGTAGGGACCCAGTACTTC. It codes for CASGTGVGTQYF.

CDR3 sequence (DNA): TGTGCCAGCAGCCAATTCCAATTGAGCTCCTACAATGAGCAGTTCTTC. This sequence encodes CASSQFQLSSYNEQFF. The chain joins TRBV11-2 to TRBJ2-1, with D hard to call. The CDR3 has 16 amino acids. Between the trimmed V and J ends, which lost 5 bases and 0 bases, there was a span of 14 bases. In germline, CDR1 is SGHAT, CDR2 FQNNGV.

The J gene is TRBJ2-7, the V gene TRBV29-1; 9 bases agree with TRBD1. The CDR3 length is 12 residues. Germline loops: CDR1 SQVTM, CDR2 ANQGSEA. V dropped 6 bases and J dropped 3; count of bases not matched to a gene: 3. The CDR3 sequence is CSVGTGNYEQYF. The CDR3, as DNA: TGCAGCGTCGGGACAGGGAACTACGAGCAGTACTTC.

The chain employs TRBV11-1 and TRBJ2-2, with a weak D call TRBD2 (7 bases). The V end was cut by 3 bases, the J end by 5 bases, with 10 bases between. There are 14 residues in the CDR3. Looked up from germline, CDR1 is SGHAT and CDR2 is FQDESV (reference sequence). As DNA, the CDR3 is TGTGCCAGCAGCTTTGAGGGGGGGACCGGGGAGCTGTTTTTT. Its translation is CASSFEGGTGELFF.

The chain employs TRBV9 and TRBJ1-3; D is undetermined. Germline V gene lookup returns CDR1 SGDLS and CDR2 YYNGEE. CDR3 length equals 14 residues. Trimming took 3 bases from V and 2 from J, leaving 9 bases between them. The CDR3 sequence is CASSAAGTGNTIYF. The CDR3 nucleotides read TGTGCCAGCAGCGCGGCGGGGACTGGAAACACCATATATTTT. The variable domain in full, with the rest retrieved from reference TRBV9 and TRBJ1-3, is DSGVTQTPKHLITATGQRVTLRCSPRSGDLSVYWYQQSLDQGLQFLIQYYNGEERAKGNILERFSAQQFPDLHSELNLSSLELGDSALYFCASSAAGTGNTIYFGEGSWLTVV.

The chain links TRBV25-1 to TRBJ2-2; maybe TRBD1 (5 bases). Germline V CDR1 and CDR2: MGHDK, SYGVNS. The length of the CDR3 is 12 residues. Trimming stripped 7 bases from V and 6 bases from J, with 9 bases between. For the CDR3, the DNA is TGTGCCAGCAATGGGGCGTCCGGGGAGCTGTTTTTT. Translating gives CASNGASGELFF.

V usage is TRBV27 and J usage is TRBJ2-3, with TRBD2 matching 14 bases. The CDR3 is 19 residues long. Germline V gene lookup returns CDR1 MNHEY and CDR2 SMNVEV (reference sequence). Losses at the gene ends were 4 bases for V and 4 bases for J; bases not matched to a gene: 13. The CDR3 DNA sequence: TGTGCCAGCAGTTGGGACAGGGGACTAGCGGGGGCGTCGGCAGATACGCAGTATTTT. This gives the protein CASSWDRGLAGASADTQYF.

The chain employs TRBV7-6 and TRBJ2-3; D is uncertain. The CDR3 is made up of 13 amino acids. The germline V gene encodes CDR1 SGHVS and CDR2 FNYEAQ. V was trimmed by 0 bases and J by 6 bases, leaving 7 bases between them. The CDR3 here is CASSLAPRDTQYF. CDR3 bases: TGTGCCAGCAGCTTAGCCCCCAGGGATACGCAGTATTTT. Full variable domain (rest looked up from reference TRBV7-6 and TRBJ2-3): GAGVSQSPRYKVTKRGQDVALRCDPISGHVSLYWYRQALGQGPEFLTYFNYEAQQDKSGLPNDRFSAERPEGSISTLTIQRTEQRDSAMYRCASSLAPRDTQYFGPGTRLTVL.

This clone was found once. The V gene is TRBV18, the J gene TRBJ1-1; D ambiguous. Germline V gene sequence: CDR1 KGHSH, CDR2 LQKENI. V was trimmed by 0 bases and J by 3 bases, leaving 11 bases between them. The CDR3 is made up of 15 amino acids. The CDR3 bases are TGTGCCAGCTCACCACCGACCCAAGGAGACACTGAAGCTTTCTTT. It encodes CASSPPTQGDTEAFF.

The CDR3 here is CASSQDSFYGYTF. As DNA, the CDR3 is TGTGCCAGCAGCCAGGACAGCTTCTATGGCTACACCTTC. The chain employs TRBV5-5 and TRBJ1-2; possible D gene TRBD1, 6 bases. The CDR3 covers 13 residues. The V and J ends lost 4 bases and 4 bases respectively, with 11 bases between them. Germline loops: CDR1 SGHKS, CDR2 YYEKEE (reference sequence). Filled out from reference TRBV5-5 and TRBJ1-2, the complete variable domain reads DAGVTQSPTHLIKTRGQQVTLRCSPISGHKSVSWYQQVLGQGPQFIFQYYEKEERGRGNFPDRFSARQFPNYSSELNVNALLLGDSALYLCASSQDSFYGYTFGSGTRLTVV.

This clone has only one observation. V usage is TRBV15 and J usage is TRBJ2-5, with 8 positions matching TRBD1. This CDR3 spans 15 amino acids. Germline V gene lookup returns CDR1 LNHNV and CDR2 YYDKDF (reference sequence). V lost 4 bases, J lost 6 bases, and 10 bases stayed unmatched. The CDR3 sequence is CATSIEQGAIKTQYF. CDR3 DNA sequence: TGTGCCACCAGCATTGAGCAGGGGGCGATAAAGACCCAGTACTTC. The variable domain in full, with the rest retrieved from reference TRBV15 and TRBJ2-5, is DAMVIQNPRYQVTQFGKPVTLSCSQTLNHNVMYWYQQKSSQAPKLLFHYYDKDFNNEADTPDNFQSRRPNTSFCFLDIRSPGLGDTAMYLCATSIEQGAIKTQYFGPGTRLLVL.

This clone was counted once. This chain joins TRBV7-9 and TRBJ2-1, with 11 bases that match TRBD1. Losses at the gene ends were 0 bases for V and 6 bases for J; bases not matched to a gene: 4. The CDR3 runs 16 residues. Germline V gene sequence: CDR1 SEHNR, CDR2 FQNEAQ (reference sequence). The CDR3 DNA reads TGTGCCAGCAGCTTAGCCGCGGACAGGGGGCTCAATGAGCAGTTCTTC. Translating it yields CASSLAADRGLNEQFF.

J is TRBJ1-1 and V is TRBV6-5, with 7 bases fitting TRBD1. Unmatched junction bases numbered 8, after V lost 6 bases and J lost 7 bases. Per the germline V gene, CDR1 is MNHEY and CDR2 is SVGAGI. This CDR3 is 13 amino acids long. The DNA for the CDR3 is TGTGCCAGCAGCCGACAGGGTGGAGTTGAAGCTTTCTTT. It is translated as CASSRQGGVEAFF.

V usage is TRBV3-1 (or the pseudogene TRBV3-2) and J usage is TRBJ1-3; 12 nucleotides align to TRBD1. The length of the CDR3 is 14 residues. V shed 1 base, J shed 9 bases, and the junction held 1 base outside the gene matches. The germline gives CDR1 LGHDT, CDR2 YNNKEL (reference sequence). DNA of the CDR3: TGTGCCAGCAGCCAAGGGGGACAGGGGGCCACCATATATTTT. This codes for CASSQGGQGATIYF.

The J gene is TRBJ2-7, the V gene TRBV6-5, with 8 bases matching TRBD1. With 2 bases clipped from V and 0 bases from J, the junction kept 3 bases outside the gene matches. Per germline, CDR1 MNHEY and CDR2 SVGAGI. This CDR3 comprises 15 residues. CDR3 region: CASSYGQGASYEQYF. In DNA, the CDR3 is TGTGCCAGCAGTTACGGTCAGGGGGCCTCCTACGAGCAGTACTTC.

The chain combines TRBV11-2 with TRBJ1-1; TRBD1 agrees at 8 bases. Germline CDR1 and CDR2: SGHAT and FQNNGV. The V gene end was trimmed by 1 base and the J gene end by 0 bases; junction bases not matched to a gene: 4. The CDR3 consists of 16 residues. This chain's CDR3 is CASSLGTGLVNTEAFF. In nucleotides, the CDR3 is TGTGCCAGCAGCTTAGGGACAGGGCTGGTGAACACTGAAGCTTTCTTT.

This clone was seen only a few times. V gene TRBV10-3 combines with J gene TRBJ1-6; 9 positions agree with TRBD1. V gave up 5 bases and J gave up 10 bases; unmatched junction bases: 12. In germline, CDR1 is ENHRY, CDR2 SYGVKD. The CDR3 extends over 16 amino acids. The CDR3 protein is CAISKEAGTGNSPLHF. The CDR3 region has the DNA TGTGCCATCAGTAAAGAAGCCGGGACAGGGAACTCACCCCTCCACTTT.

The CDR3 loop is CASSLRTSIRGTDTQYF. The CDR3 coding sequence is TGTGCCAGCAGTCTACGGACTAGCATAAGGGGCACAGATACGCAGTATTTT. This chain links TRBV27 with TRBJ2-3, with TRBD2 matching over 8 bases. V shed 5 bases and J 1 base; nucleotides not matched to a gene: 11. The CDR3 is 17 amino acids. Germline V gene data show CDR1 as MNHEY and CDR2 as SMNVEV (reference sequence).

There are a few counts of this clone. V and J are TRBV5-1 and TRBJ1-1; D gene unclear. Germline loops: CDR1 SGHRS, CDR2 YFSETQ. Trimming took 4 bases from V and 1 from J, leaving 14 bases between them. The CDR3 is made up of 15 amino acids. CDR3 residues: CASSPQASGNTEAFF. DNA of the CDR3: TGCGCCAGCAGCCCTCAAGCTTCTGGGAACACTGAAGCTTTCTTT.

The chain uses TRBV2 and TRBJ1-5, with TRBD1 as a possible D gene (6 bases). V shed 5 bases and J shed 0 bases, with 11 bases lying between them. The CDR3 consists of 15 residues. Per germline, CDR1 SNHLY and CDR2 FYNNEI. CDR3 DNA: TGTGCCAGCAGTACGACAGGTAATAGCAATCAGCCCCAGCATTTT. Protein product: CASSTTGNSNQPQHF. The variable domain in full, with the rest retrieved from reference TRBV2 and TRBJ1-5, is EPEVTQTPSHQVTQMGQEVILRCVPISNHLYFYWYRQILGQKVEFLVSFYNNEISEKSEIFDDQFSVERPDGSNFTLKIRSTKLEDSAMYFCASSTTGNSNQPQHFGDGTRLSIL.

This clone appeared a single time. The rearrangement joins TRBV19 to TRBJ1-5; D call uncertain. V was shortened by 11 bases and J by 0 bases, with 17 bases between the two germline ends. The CDR3 covers 15 residues. The germline V gene encodes CDR1 LNHDA and CDR2 SQIVND (reference sequence). The chain's CDR3 is CAVREQTNSNQPQHF. CDR3 coding DNA: TGTGCCGTTAGGGAGCAGACAAATAGCAATCAGCCCCAGCATTTT.

This chain uses TRBV5-1 with TRBJ2-2; TRBD2 matches 8 bases. Germline lookup yields CDR1 SGHRS and CDR2 YFSETQ. V lost 3 bases to trimming and J lost 6 bases; unmatched junction nucleotides: 22. This CDR3 spans 20 amino acids. CDR3 sequence reads: CASSSAGVGGSHAPPGELFF. CDR3 in DNA: TGCGCCAGCAGCTCAGCGGGGGTGGGCGGGAGCCACGCCCCGCCCGGGGAGCTGTTTTTT.

The chain has TRBV5-4 and TRBJ2-1, with 9 bases aligning to TRBD2. This CDR3 is built from 17 residues. The germline V gene has CDR1 SGHNT and CDR2 YYREEE (reference sequence). The J segment lost 5 bases and the V segment lost 2 bases, leaving 11 bases of the junction unmatched. The CDR3 nucleotides are TGTGCCAGCAGCTTTGACCTATTTAGCGGGAGTCACAATGAGCAGTTCTTC. It codes for CASSFDLFSGSHNEQFF.

This chain connects TRBV7-8 to TRBJ1-5, with 7 bases matching TRBD1. V gave up 6 bases and J gave up 2 bases; unmatched junction bases: 7. The CDR3 contains 15 residues. The germline V gene has CDR1 SGHVS and CDR2 FQNEAQ. The CDR3 region has the DNA TGTGCCAGCAGTCCCGGGACAGTGGGCAATCAGCCCCAGCATTTT. This sequence encodes CASSPGTVGNQPQHF. Combining the CDR3 with reference TRBV7-8 and TRBJ1-5 gives the whole variable domain GAGVSQSPRYKVAKRGQDVALRCDPISGHVSLFWYQQALGQGPEFLTYFQNEAQLDKSGLPSDRFFAERPEGSVSTLKIQRTQQEDSAVYLCASSPGTVGNQPQHFGDGTRLSIL.

The V and J genes are TRBV30 and TRBJ1-2; D gene unclear. The CDR3 is 12 residues long. V was trimmed by 4 bases and J by 1 base, leaving 7 bases between them. Germline V gene lookup returns CDR1 GTSNPN and CDR2 SVGIG (reference sequence). This chain's CDR3 is CAWNPDNYGYTF. CDR3 nucleotides: TGTGCCTGGAACCCAGATAACTATGGCTACACCTTC.